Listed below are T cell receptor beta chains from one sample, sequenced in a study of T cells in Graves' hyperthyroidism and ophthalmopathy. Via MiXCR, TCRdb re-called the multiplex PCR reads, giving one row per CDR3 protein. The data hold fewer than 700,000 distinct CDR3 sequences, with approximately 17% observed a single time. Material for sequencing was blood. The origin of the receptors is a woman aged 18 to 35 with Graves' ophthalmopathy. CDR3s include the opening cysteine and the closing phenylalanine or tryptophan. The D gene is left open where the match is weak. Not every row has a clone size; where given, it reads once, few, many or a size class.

CASSYRWDRVSNEQFF TGTGCCAGCAGCTACCGCTGGGACAGGGTAAGCAATGAGCAGTTCTTC TRBJ2-1 TRBD1 many TRBV6-2/TRBV6-3
CASSLLGGLATNEQFF TGTGCCAGCAGCTTATTAGGGGGACTAGCAACCAATGAGCAGTTCTTC TRBJ2-1 TRBD2 many TRBV7-6
CASSFGEGEQYF TGTGCCAGCAGCTTTGGGGAGGGCGAGCAGTACTTC TRBJ2-7 TRBD2 many TRBV7-3
CASSLVRGETGELFF TGCGCCAGCAGCTTGGTTAGGGGTGAGACCGGGGAGCTGTTTTTT TRBJ2-2 NA few TRBV5-1
CASRTEGTNYGYTF TGTGCCAGCAGGACGGAAGGAACTAACTATGGCTACACCTTC TRBJ1-2 NA many TRBV27
CASSLSGQGHSNQPQHF TGTGCCAGCAGTTTAAGTGGACAGGGGCATAGCAATCAGCCCCAGCATTTT TRBJ1-5 TRBD1 many TRBV28
CASSYSEVGGTEAFF TGTGCCAGCAGTTACTCTGAGGTAGGCGGAACTGAAGCTTTCTTT TRBJ1-1 NA NA TRBV6-5
CASSRGWGTRETQYF TGTGCCAGCAGCCGAGGTTGGGGGACGAGAGAGACCCAGTACTTC TRBJ2-5 NA NA TRBV14
CAWSVQETGKTEAFF TGTGCCTGGAGTGTACAAGAGACAGGGAAGACTGAAGCTTTCTTT TRBJ1-1 TRBD1 many TRBV30
CASHAGSYNEQFF TGTGCCAGCCATGCGGGGTCCTACAATGAGCAGTTCTTC TRBJ2-1 NA few TRBV6-1
CASSLVEINEQFF TGTGCCAGCAGCTTGGTCGAAATCAATGAGCAGTTCTTC TRBJ2-1 NA few TRBV5-6
CSARPLLAGGNYEQYF TGCAGTGCGCGTCCGTTACTAGCGGGAGGCAACTACGAGCAGTACTTC TRBJ2-7 TRBD2 NA TRBV20-1
CASGLVPGTGDSYNEQFF TGTGCTAGTGGTTTGGTACCCGGGACAGGGGACTCCTACAATGAGCAGTTCTTC TRBJ2-1 TRBD1 many TRBV12-5
CASSSGGDNSPLHF TGTGCCAGCAGCTCTGGAGGGGATAATTCACCCCTCCACTTT TRBJ1-6 NA NA TRBV5-8
CASSRFIEAFF TGTGCCAGCAGCCGGTTTATCGAAGCTTTCTTT TRBJ1-1 NA NA TRBV6-1
CASSPRQGPTGELFF TGTGCCAGCAGTCCGCGACAGGGGCCCACCGGGGAGCTGTTTTTT TRBJ2-2 TRBD1 NA TRBV28
CASSSAGTGLNYGYTF TGTGCCAGCAGCTCGGCCGGGACAGGGCTAAACTATGGCTACACCTTC TRBJ1-2 TRBD1 few TRBV7-9
CATTGTGVTGELFF TGTGCCACAACCGGGACAGGGGTAACCGGGGAGCTGTTTTTT TRBJ2-2 TRBD1 few TRBV6-2/TRBV6-3
CASSPRDLWVANYGYTF TGTGCCAGCAGCCCCCGGGACTTGTGGGTAGCTAACTATGGCTACACCTTC TRBJ1-2 NA few TRBV5-4
CASSEASGSPGELFF TGTGCCAGCAGTGAAGCTAGCGGGAGTCCCGGGGAGCTGTTTTTT TRBJ2-2 TRBD2 few TRBV2
CAGKDRERTGELFF TGTGCCGGCAAAGACAGGGAGCGCACCGGGGAGCTGTTTTTT TRBJ2-2 TRBD1 many TRBV30
CASSLEAASPYGYTF TGCGCCAGCAGCTTGGAGGCAGCCAGTCCCTATGGCTACACCTTC TRBJ1-2 NA NA TRBV5-1
CASSPFMDKNTGELFF TGTGCCAGCTCACCGTTTATGGACAAGAACACCGGGGAGCTGTTTTTT TRBJ2-2 NA NA TRBV18
CASSLPQRSDGSNEQFF TGCGCCAGCAGCTTGCCTCAGAGATCGGACGGCTCCAATGAGCAGTTCTTC TRBJ2-1 NA NA TRBV5-1
CAIRGQGNSPLHF TGTGCCATCAGGGGACAGGGTAATTCACCCCTCCACTTT TRBJ1-6 TRBD1 NA TRBV10-3
CASSFLAGKYEQYF TGTGCCAGCAGTTTCCTAGCGGGAAAATACGAGCAGTACTTC TRBJ2-7 TRBD2 many TRBV12-3/TRBV12-4
CASSPGTGSNIQYF TGTGCCAGCAGCCCTGGGACAGGCTCCAACATTCAGTACTTC TRBJ2-4 TRBD1 many TRBV7-9
CASSQWRGGRTGELFF TGCGCCAGCAGCCAATGGCGCGGGGGGCGCACCGGGGAGCTGTTTTTT TRBJ2-2 TRBD2 few TRBV4-1
CASSFLDPDRDGTEAFF TGTGCCAGCAGTTTCCTCGATCCGGACAGGGATGGCACTGAAGCTTTCTTT TRBJ1-1 TRBD1 many TRBV6-5
CASSYVQGAANEQFF TGTGCCAGCAGTTACGTTCAGGGGGCGGCCAATGAGCAGTTCTTC TRBJ2-1 TRBD1 NA TRBV6-5
CASSISGNTIYF TGTGCCAGTAGTATCTCTGGAAACACCATATATTTT TRBJ1-3 NA NA TRBV19
CASSQDEGTAGELFF TGTGCCAGCAGCCAAGATGAAGGGACGGCCGGGGAGCTGTTTTTT TRBJ2-2 NA few TRBV4-2
CASSLGTSFYNEQFF TGTGCCAGCAGCTTGGGGACTAGCTTTTACAATGAGCAGTTCTTC TRBJ2-1 TRBD2 many TRBV7-3
CASSPSGSSPDTQYF TGCGCCAGCAGCCCTAGCGGGAGTTCCCCAGATACGCAGTATTTT TRBJ2-3 TRBD2 NA TRBV5-1
CASTRYGSHEQYF TGTGCCAGCACACGGTACGGGAGCCACGAGCAGTACTTC TRBJ2-7 NA many TRBV27
CASSMGDRGTGELFF TGCGCCAGCAGCATGGGGGACAGGGGGACCGGGGAGCTGTTTTTT TRBJ2-2 TRBD1 few TRBV5-1
CATSEKGTTNEKLFF TGTGCCACCAGTGAGAAGGGGACAACTAATGAAAAACTGTTTTTT TRBJ1-4 NA NA TRBV24-1
CASSEDYSGANVLTF TGTGCCAGCAGTGAGGACTACTCCGGGGCCAACGTCCTGACTTTC TRBJ2-6 NA many TRBV6-1
CASTLGETQYF TGTGCCAGCACCTTGGGGGAGACCCAGTACTTC TRBJ2-5 NA few TRBV27
CSARDPKVGGFGSEQFF TGCAGTGCTAGAGATCCCAAGGTGGGCGGCTTTGGCAGTGAGCAGTTCTTC TRBJ2-1 NA many TRBV20-1
CASSSFEGSEQFF TGTGCCAGCAGCTCCTTCGAGGGCTCCGAGCAGTTCTTC TRBJ2-1 NA NA TRBV9
CASMGRGTRVTEAFF TGTGCCAGCATGGGTCGTGGGACCCGAGTCACTGAAGCTTTCTTT TRBJ1-1 NA many TRBV2
CAWSHIGGAGQPQHF TGTGCCTGGAGCCATATAGGAGGGGCGGGCCAGCCCCAGCATTTT TRBJ1-5 NA many TRBV30
CASSPAGLAIYNEQFF TGTGCCAGCAGTCCTGCGGGACTAGCGATCTACAATGAGCAGTTCTTC TRBJ2-1 TRBD2 few TRBV12-3/TRBV12-4
CSVDSPNTGELFF TGCAGCGTTGATAGCCCGAACACCGGGGAGCTGTTTTTT TRBJ2-2 NA few TRBV29-1
CASSIQGPSYNEQFF TGTGCCAGTAGTATTCAGGGCCCCTCCTACAATGAGCAGTTCTTC TRBJ2-1 NA NA TRBV19
CAGRGNNYGYTF TGTGCCGGGAGGGGGAACAACTATGGCTACACCTTC TRBJ1-2 NA NA TRBV28
CSVEQGAHEQYF TGCAGCGTAGAACAGGGGGCCCACGAGCAGTACTTC TRBJ2-7 TRBD1 few TRBV29-1
CASRRRVDRGDNEQFF TGTGCCAGCAGGAGGAGGGTGGACAGGGGGGACAATGAGCAGTTCTTC TRBJ2-1 TRBD1 NA TRBV25-1
CASSWGGRSGELFF TGTGCCAGCAGCTGGGGGGGCCGTTCCGGGGAGCTGTTTTTT TRBJ2-2 NA few TRBV28
CASSPLRDRGSNEQFF TGTGCCAGCAGCCCGCTCCGGGACAGGGGAAGCAATGAGCAGTTCTTC TRBJ2-1 TRBD1 NA TRBV7-8